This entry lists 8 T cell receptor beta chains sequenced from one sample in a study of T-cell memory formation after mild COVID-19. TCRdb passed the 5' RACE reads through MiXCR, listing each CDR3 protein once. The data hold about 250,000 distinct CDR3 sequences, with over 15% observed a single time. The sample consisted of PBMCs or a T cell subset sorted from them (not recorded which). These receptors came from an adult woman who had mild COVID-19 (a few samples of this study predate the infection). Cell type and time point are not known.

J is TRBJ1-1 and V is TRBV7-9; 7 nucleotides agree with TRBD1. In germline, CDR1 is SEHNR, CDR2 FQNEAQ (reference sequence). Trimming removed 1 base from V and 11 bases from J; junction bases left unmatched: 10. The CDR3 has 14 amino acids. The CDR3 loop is CASSLGGGYPRAFF. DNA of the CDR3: TGTGCCAGCAGCTTAGGAGGGGGCTACCCACGGGCTTTCTTT.

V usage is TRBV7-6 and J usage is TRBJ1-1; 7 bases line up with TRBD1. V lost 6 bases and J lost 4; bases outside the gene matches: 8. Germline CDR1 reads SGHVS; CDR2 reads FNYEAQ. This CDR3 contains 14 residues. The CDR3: CASRGEGAGTEAFF. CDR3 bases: TGTGCCAGCAGGGGGGAGGGGGCCGGCACTGAAGCTTTCTTT.

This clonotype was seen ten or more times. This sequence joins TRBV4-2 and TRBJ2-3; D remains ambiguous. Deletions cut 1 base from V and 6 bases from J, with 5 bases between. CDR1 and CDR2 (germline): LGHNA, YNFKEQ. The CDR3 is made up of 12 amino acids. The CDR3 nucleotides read TGTGCCAGCAGCCAAGTCGGGGATACGCAGTATTTT. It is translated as CASSQVGDTQYF.

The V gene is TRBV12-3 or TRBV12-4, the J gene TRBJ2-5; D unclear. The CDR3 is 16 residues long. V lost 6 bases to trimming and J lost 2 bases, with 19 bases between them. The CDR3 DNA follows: TGTGCCAGCAGCCGCGTAAGTAAGGTGAAACAAGAGACCCAGTACTTC. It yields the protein CASSRVSKVKQETQYF.

CDR3 in DNA: TGTGCCATCAGTGAGTCGGGAGACAATGAGCAGTTCTTC. Translated: CAISESGDNEQFF. J is TRBJ2-1 and V is TRBV10-3, with D possibly TRBD2 on 5 matching bases. Trimming removed 0 bases at V and 5 bases at J, with 5 bases between. The CDR3 is 13 residues long. Per germline, CDR1 ENHRY and CDR2 SYGVKD.

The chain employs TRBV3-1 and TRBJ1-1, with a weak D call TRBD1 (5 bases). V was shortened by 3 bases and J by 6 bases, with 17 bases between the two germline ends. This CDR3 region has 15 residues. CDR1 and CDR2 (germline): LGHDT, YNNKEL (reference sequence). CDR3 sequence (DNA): TGTGCCAGCAGCCAGTCTAAGCTTCGGGGCGCTGAAGCTTTCTTT. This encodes CASSQSKLRGAEAFF. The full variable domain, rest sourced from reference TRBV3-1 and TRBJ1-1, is DTAVSQTPKYLVTQMGNDKSIKCEQNLGHDTMYWYKQDSKKFLKIMFSYNNKELIINETVPNRFSPKSPDKAHLNLHINSLELGDSAVYFCASSQSKLRGAEAFFGQGTRLTVV.

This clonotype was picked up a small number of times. CDR3 nucleotides: TGTGCCAGCAGCCGACACCTCGATAGAAAAGAGACCCAGTACTTC. Its translation is CASSRHLDRKETQYF. The V call is TRBV7-2, the J call TRBJ2-5, with no clear D. Germline V gene sequence: CDR1 SGHTA, CDR2 FQGNSA. This CDR3 comprises 15 residues. V lost 5 bases, J lost 3 bases, and 16 bases lay in between.

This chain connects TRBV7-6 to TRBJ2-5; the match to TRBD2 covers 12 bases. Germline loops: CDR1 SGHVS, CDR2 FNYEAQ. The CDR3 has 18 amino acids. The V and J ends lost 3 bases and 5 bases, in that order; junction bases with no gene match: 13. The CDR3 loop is CASSFAPPTSGGSETQYF. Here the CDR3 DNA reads TGTGCCAGCAGCTTCGCCCCTCCGACTAGCGGGGGAAGCGAGACCCAGTACTTC.